This T cell receptor (beta chain) is from a study of tumor and adjacent non-tumor tissue in lung cancer. For the study at large: There were about twelve adenocarcinoma, a couple of squamous cell carcinoma and 1 small cell lung cancer cases. Study results and limitations: Normal lung showed higher cumulative top 100 clone frequency than tumor.

For this clonotype: Its antigen is undetermined. Compared with germline, one end of the junction differs, possibly owing to a read error.

Three rounds of nested PCR, following a modified ARM-PCR protocol, produced the TCRbeta library. TCRdb independently ran MiXCR on the multiplex PCR reads; one entry per CDR3 protein. The repertoire has 65,000 to 95,000 distinct CDR3 sequences, around 70% of them found once; the top ten carry roughly 12%. The CDR3 totals 17 residues. CDR1 is SGHVS, CDR2 FQNEAQ, per germline. No cell sorting was done before RNA was extracted from the tissue. The sample taken for sequencing was lung tumor tissue. The TCR was taken from a woman in her 70s with non-small cell lung cancer. The chain couples TRBV7-8 to TRBJ2-5, with 12 positions matching TRBD2. The CDR3 reads CASNLGLAGGPWETQYF. The CDR3 DNA sequence: TGTGCCAGCAACTTAGGTCTAGCGGGAGGGCCCTGGGAGACCCAGTACTTC.